These T cell receptor beta chains were read from a single sample in a study of T cell responses to AZD1222 COVID-19 vaccine. The data were produced by immunoSEQ multiplex PCR, yet TCRdb's version contains in-frame clones alone and is incomplete. Of some 200,000 clones listed, about 89% are singletons. Material: peripheral blood, obtained 28 days after the second AZD1222 dose. The source of these receptors is an adult who received the AZD1222 COVID-19 vaccine. Both conserved end residues are part of each CDR3. D genes are given only for firm matches. Size is omitted from some rows. Given values are once, few, many or a class for expanded clones.

clone_size cdr3_length d_call j_call v_call cdr3_nt cdr3_aa
NA 16 NA TRBJ2-3 TRBV15 TGTGCCACCAGCAGAGATCCCAGCTTTCCGGGGGATACGCAGTATTTT CATSRDPSFPGDTQYF
NA 15 NA TRBJ1-5 TRBV29-1 TGCAGCGTAAGCGATGGGGTCCTGGGCAATCAGCCCCAGCATTTT CSVSDGVLGNQPQHF
NA 17 NA TRBJ2-1 TRBV10-1 TGCGCCAGCAGTAGTATCGGGAGCACTATGGGCTACAATGAGCAGTTCTTC CASSSIGSTMGYNEQFF
NA 14 NA TRBJ1-1 TRBV6-5 TGTGCCAGCAGCGCCTTCCTCATGAACACTGAAGCTTTCTTT CASSAFLMNTEAFF
NA 13 TRBD1 TRBJ2-5 TRBV2 TGTGCCAGCAGTGACAGGGGACAGGGGACCCAGTACTTC CASSDRGQGTQYF
NA 16 TRBD2 TRBJ2-5 TRBV5-1 TGCGCCAGCAGCCCGGGTGGGGCTAGCGGCCAAGAGACCCAGTACTTC CASSPGGASGQETQYF
few 14 NA TRBJ1-3 TRBV3-1/TRBV3-2 TGTGCCAGCAGGGGGACGGATGAAGGAAACACCATATATTTT CASRGTDEGNTIYF
NA 14 TRBD1 TRBJ2-6 TRBV11-3 TGTGCCAGCAGCCTAGGGGGCTCTGCCAACGTCCTGACTTTC CASSLGGSANVLTF
NA 12 NA TRBJ1-4 TRBV19 TGTGCCAGCCACCTTGGGGATGAAAAACTGTTTTTT CASHLGDEKLFF
NA 14 NA TRBJ1-5 TRBV28 TGTGCCAGCAGTACTCTCGGTGGTCGGCAGCCCCAGCTTTTT CASSTLGGRQPQLF
NA 15 NA TRBJ2-1 TRBV7-3 TGTGCCAGCAGCTTAACGACTAGCTCCTACAATGAGCAGTTCTTC CASSLTTSSYNEQFF
NA 13 NA TRBJ1-2 TRBV10-3 TGTGCCATCAGTGAGTCTCCAGGGAGAGGCTACACCTTC CAISESPGRGYTF
NA 16 NA TRBJ2-1 TRBV6-1 TGTGCCAGCAGTGAAGCGTTGGGAGGTGCGTACAATGAGCAGTTCTTC CASSEALGGAYNEQFF
NA 15 TRBD1 TRBJ2-7 TRBV6-6 TGTGCCAGCAGTTACCCCCGGGACAGGGACTACGAGCAGTACTTC CASSYPRDRDYEQYF
NA 14 NA TRBJ2-7 TRBV2 TGTGCCAGCAGTGCGAACAGGGCGCAAGTCGAGCAGTACTTC CASSANRAQVEQYF
NA 13 TRBD2 TRBJ2-7 TRBV3-1/TRBV3-2 TGTGCCAGCAGCCGCGGGGGATTCTACGAGCAGTACTTC CASSRGGFYEQYF
once 11 TRBD1 TRBJ2-7 TRBV24-1 TGTGCCGTCCAGGGGGACTACGAGCAGTACTTC CAVQGDYEQYF
NA 15 NA TRBJ1-3 TRBV30 TGTGCCTGCCTTCAAGGGGGATTGCGCGGAAACACCATATATTTT CACLQGGLRGNTIYF
NA 15 TRBD1 TRBJ1-2 TRBV30 TGTGCCTGGAGTGTGTGGACAGGGGGCGCAGGTGGCTACACCTTC CAWSVWTGGAGGYTF
NA 12 NA TRBJ1-1 TRBV19 TGTGCCAGTACGCCCGCGGGGGTTGGAGCTTTCTTT CASTPAGVGAFF
NA 16 NA TRBJ1-3 TRBV18 TGTGCCAGCTCACCACCCCACGGACTCGTTGGAAACACCATATATTTT CASSPPHGLVGNTIYF